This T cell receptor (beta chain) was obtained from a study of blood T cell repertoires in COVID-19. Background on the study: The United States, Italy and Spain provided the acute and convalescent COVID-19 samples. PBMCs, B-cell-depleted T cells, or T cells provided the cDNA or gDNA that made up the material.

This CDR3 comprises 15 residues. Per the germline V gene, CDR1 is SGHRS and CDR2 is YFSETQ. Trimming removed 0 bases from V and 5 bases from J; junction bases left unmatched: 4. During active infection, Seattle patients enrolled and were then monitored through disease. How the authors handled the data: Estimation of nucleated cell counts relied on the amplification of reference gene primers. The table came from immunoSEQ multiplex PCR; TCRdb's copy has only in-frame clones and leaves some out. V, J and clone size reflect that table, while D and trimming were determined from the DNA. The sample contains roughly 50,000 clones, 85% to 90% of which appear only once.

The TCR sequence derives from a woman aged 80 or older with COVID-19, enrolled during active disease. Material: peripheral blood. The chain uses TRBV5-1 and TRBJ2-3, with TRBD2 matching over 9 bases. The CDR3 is CASSLGSGGRDTQYF. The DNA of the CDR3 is TGCGCCAGCAGCTTGGGCAGCGGGGGGCGAGATACGCAGTATTTT.